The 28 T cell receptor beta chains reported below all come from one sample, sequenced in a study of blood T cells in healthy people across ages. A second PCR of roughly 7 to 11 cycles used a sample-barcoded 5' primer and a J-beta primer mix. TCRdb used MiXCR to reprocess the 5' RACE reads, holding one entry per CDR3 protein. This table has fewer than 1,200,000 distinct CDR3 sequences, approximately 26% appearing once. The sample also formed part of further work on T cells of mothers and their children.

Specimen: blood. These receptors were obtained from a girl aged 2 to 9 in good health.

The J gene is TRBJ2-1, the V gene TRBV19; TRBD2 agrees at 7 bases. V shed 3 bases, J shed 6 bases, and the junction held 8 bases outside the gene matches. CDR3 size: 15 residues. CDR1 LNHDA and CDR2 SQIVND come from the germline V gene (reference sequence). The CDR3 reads CASSIMSSGFNEQFF. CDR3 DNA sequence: TGTGCCAGTAGTATTATGTCTAGCGGATTCAATGAGCAGTTCTTC.

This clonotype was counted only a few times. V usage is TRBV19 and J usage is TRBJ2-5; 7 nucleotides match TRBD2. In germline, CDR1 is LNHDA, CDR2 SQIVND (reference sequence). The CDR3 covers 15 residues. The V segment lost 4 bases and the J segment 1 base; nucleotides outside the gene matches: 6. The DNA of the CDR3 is TGTGCCAGTAGTAGGGGCGGGGGACTCCAAGAGACCCAGTACTTC. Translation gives CASSRGGGLQETQYF.

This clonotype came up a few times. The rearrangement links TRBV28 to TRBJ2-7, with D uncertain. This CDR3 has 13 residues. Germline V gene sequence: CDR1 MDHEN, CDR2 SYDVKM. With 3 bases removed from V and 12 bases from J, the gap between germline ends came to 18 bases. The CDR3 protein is CASSFSPHYESYF. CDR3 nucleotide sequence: TGTGCCAGCAGTTTCTCCCCTCATTACGAGTCGTACTTC.

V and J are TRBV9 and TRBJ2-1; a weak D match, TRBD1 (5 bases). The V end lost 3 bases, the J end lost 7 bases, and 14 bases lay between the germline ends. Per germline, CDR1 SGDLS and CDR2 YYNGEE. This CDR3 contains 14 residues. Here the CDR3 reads CASSGTDRGNEQFF. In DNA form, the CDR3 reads TGTGCCAGCAGCGGAACCGATAGGGGTAATGAGCAGTTCTTC.

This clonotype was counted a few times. The CDR3 nucleotides read TGCAGTGCTAAGATGGTTCAATTGGGGGCTTTCTTT. This codes for CSAKMVQLGAFF. The chain combines TRBV20-1 with TRBJ1-1; no clear D. In germline, CDR1 is DFQATT, CDR2 SNEGSKA (reference sequence). The CDR3 is made up of 12 amino acids. V lost 4 bases and J lost 11, with 17 bases in between.

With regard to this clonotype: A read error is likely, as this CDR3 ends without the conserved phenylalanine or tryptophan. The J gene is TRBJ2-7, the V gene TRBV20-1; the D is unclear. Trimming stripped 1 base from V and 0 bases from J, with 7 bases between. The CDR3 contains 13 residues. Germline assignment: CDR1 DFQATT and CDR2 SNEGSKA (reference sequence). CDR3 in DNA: TGCAGTGCTAGAGTAGCCTCCTCCTACGAGCAGTACCTC. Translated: CSARVASSYEQYL.

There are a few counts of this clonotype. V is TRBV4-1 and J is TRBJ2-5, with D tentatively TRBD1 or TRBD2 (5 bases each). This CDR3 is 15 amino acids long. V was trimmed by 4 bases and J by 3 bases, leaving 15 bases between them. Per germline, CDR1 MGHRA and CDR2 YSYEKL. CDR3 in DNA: TGCGCCAGCAGCCCAAGCCGGGACCCAAAAGAGACCCAGTACTTC. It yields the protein CASSPSRDPKETQYF.

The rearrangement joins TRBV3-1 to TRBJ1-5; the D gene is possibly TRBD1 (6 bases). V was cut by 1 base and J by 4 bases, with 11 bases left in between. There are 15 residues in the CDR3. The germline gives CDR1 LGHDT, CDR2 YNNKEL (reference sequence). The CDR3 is CASSQVPQGNQPQHF. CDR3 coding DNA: TGTGCCAGCAGCCAAGTTCCACAGGGTAATCAGCCCCAGCATTTT. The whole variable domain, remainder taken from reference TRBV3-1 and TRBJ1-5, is DTAVSQTPKYLVTQMGNDKSIKCEQNLGHDTMYWYKQDSKKFLKIMFSYNNKELIINETVPNRFSPKSPDKAHLNLHINSLELGDSAVYFCASSQVPQGNQPQHFGDGTRLSIL.

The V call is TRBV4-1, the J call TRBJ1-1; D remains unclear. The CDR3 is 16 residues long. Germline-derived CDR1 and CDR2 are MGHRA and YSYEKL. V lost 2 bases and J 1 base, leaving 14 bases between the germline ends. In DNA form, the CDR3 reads TGCGCCAGCAGCCAACCTCCGACCCGTAAGAACACTGAAGCTTTCTTT. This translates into CASSQPPTRKNTEAFF.

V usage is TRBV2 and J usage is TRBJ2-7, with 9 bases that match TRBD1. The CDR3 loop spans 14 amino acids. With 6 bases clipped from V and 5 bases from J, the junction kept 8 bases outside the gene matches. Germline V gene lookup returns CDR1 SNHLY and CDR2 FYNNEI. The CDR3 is CASRQGAMGDEQYF. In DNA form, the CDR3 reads TGTGCCAGCAGACAGGGGGCTATGGGAGACGAGCAGTACTTC.

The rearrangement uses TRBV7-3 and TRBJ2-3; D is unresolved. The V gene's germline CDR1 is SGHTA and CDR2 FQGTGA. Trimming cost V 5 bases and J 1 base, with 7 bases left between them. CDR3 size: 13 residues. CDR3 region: CASSPLGTDTQYF. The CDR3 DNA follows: TGTGCCAGCAGCCCCCTAGGCACAGATACGCAGTATTTT.

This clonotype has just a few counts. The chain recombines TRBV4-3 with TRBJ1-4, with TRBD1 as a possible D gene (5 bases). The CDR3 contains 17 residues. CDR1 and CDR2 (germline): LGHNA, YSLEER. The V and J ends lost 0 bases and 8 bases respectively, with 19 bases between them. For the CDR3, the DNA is TGCGCCAGCAGCCAAGATGTCGGCCAGGGAGGAGGGGAAAAACTGTTTTTT. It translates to CASSQDVGQGGGEKLFF.

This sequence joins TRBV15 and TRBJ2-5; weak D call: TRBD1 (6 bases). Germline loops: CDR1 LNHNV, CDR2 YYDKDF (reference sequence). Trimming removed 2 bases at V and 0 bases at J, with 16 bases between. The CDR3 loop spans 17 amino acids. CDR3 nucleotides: TGTGCCACCAGCAGACGTATAGGGGGAGAGTACCAAGAGACCCAGTACTTC. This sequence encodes CATSRRIGGEYQETQYF.

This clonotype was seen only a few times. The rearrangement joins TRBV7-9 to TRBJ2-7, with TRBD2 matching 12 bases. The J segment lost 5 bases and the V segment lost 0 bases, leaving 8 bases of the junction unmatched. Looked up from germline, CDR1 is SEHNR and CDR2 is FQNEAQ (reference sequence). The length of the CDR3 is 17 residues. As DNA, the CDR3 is TGTGCCAGCAGCTTAGCGAGTACTAGCGGGGGGCCCCACGAGCAGTACTTC. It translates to CASSLASTSGGPHEQYF.

The CDR3, as DNA: TGTGCCAGCACCATAGGATCCTTTCCCGAAAAACTGTTTTTT. Protein: CASTIGSFPEKLFF. The chain has TRBV7-8 and TRBJ1-4; D is unclear. Germline V gene sequence: CDR1 SGHVS, CDR2 FQNEAQ. Trimming left V 7 bases short and J 8 bases short, with 17 bases between. The CDR3 runs to 14 residues.

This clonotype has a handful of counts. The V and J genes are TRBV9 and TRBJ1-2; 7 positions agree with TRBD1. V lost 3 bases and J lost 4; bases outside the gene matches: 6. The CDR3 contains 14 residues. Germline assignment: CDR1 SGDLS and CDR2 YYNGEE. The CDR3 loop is CASSAATGPYGYTF. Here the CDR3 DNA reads TGTGCCAGCAGCGCCGCGACAGGGCCCTATGGCTACACCTTC.

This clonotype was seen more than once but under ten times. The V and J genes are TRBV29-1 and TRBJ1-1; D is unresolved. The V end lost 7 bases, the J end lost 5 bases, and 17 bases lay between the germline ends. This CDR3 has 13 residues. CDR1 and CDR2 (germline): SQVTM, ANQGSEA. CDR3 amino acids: CSARGRVGTEAFF. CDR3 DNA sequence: TGCAGCGCCCGAGGCCGTGTGGGGACTGAAGCTTTCTTT.

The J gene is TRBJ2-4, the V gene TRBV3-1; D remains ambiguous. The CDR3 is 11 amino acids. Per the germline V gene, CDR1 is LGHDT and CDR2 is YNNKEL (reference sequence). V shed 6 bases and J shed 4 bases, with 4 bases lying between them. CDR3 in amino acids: CASRDKNIQYF. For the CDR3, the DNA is TGTGCCAGCAGAGATAAAAACATTCAGTACTTC. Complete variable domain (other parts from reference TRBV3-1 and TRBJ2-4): DTAVSQTPKYLVTQMGNDKSIKCEQNLGHDTMYWYKQDSKKFLKIMFSYNNKELIINETVPNRFSPKSPDKAHLNLHINSLELGDSAVYFCASRDKNIQYFGAGTRLSVL.

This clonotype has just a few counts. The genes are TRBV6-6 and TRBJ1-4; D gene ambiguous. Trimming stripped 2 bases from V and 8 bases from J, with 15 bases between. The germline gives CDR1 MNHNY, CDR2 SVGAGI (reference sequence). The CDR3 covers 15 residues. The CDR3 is CASSYGVNGQEKLFF. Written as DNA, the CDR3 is TGTGCCAGCAGTTACGGCGTAAACGGTCAGGAAAAACTGTTTTTT.

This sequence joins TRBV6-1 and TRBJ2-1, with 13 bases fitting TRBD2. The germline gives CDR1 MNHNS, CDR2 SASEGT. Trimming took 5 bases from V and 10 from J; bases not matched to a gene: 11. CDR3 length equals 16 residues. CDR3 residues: CASSTSPGLAGYEQFF. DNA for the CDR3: TGTGCCAGCAGTACATCTCCGGGACTAGCGGGATACGAGCAGTTCTTC.

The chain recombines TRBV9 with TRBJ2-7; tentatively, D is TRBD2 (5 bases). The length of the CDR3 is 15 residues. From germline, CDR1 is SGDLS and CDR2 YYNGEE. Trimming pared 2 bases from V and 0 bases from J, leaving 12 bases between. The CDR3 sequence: CASSVGLDYSYEQYF. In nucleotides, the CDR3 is TGTGCCAGCAGCGTCGGACTCGACTACTCCTACGAGCAGTACTTC.

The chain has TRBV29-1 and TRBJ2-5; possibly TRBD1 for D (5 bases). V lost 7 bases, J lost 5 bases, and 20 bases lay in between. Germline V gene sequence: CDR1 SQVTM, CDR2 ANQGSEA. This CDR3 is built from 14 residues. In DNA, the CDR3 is TGCAGCGCCTTACTGCCAGGGCGGCCGGAGACCCAGTACTTC. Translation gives CSALLPGRPETQYF.

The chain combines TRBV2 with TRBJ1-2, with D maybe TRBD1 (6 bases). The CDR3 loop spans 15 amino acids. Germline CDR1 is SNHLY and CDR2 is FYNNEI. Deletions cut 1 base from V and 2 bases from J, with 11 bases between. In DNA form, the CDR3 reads TGTGCCAGCAGTGAAGGTTTCAGGGGCAACTATGGCTACACCTTC. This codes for CASSEGFRGNYGYTF.

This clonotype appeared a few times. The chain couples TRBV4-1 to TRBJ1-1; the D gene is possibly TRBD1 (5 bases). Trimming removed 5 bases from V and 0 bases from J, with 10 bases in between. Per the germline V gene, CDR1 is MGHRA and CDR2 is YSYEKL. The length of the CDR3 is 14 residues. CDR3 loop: CASSSATVNTEAFF. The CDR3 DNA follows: TGCGCCAGCAGCTCGGCGACAGTGAACACTGAAGCTTTCTTT.

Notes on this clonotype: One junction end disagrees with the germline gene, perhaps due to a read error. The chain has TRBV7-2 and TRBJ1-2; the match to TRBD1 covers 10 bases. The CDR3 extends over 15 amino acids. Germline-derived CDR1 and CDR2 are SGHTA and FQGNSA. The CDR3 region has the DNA TGTGCCAGCAGCTTAGCGTCGACAGGGACAGGGGAGGTGGCCTTC. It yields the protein CASSLASTGTGEVAF.

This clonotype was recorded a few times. DNA for the CDR3: TGTGCCAGCAGTCTCGACCGGGGGGCATACAATGAGCAGTTCTTC. It encodes CASSLDRGAYNEQFF. J is TRBJ2-1 and V is TRBV6-5, with D perhaps TRBD2 (7 bases). Trimming stripped 5 bases from V and 4 bases from J, with 15 bases between. CDR1 MNHEY and CDR2 SVGAGI come from the germline V gene. The CDR3 consists of 15 residues.

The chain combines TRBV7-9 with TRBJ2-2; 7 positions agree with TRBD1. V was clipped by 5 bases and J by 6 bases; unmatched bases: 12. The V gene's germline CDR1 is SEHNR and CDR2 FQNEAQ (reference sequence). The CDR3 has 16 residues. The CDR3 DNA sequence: TGTGCCAGCAGCCCTCGCACAGGGGTCGGATCCGGGGAGCTGTTTTTT. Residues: CASSPRTGVGSGELFF. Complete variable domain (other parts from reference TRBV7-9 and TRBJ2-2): DTGVSQNPRHKITKRGQNVTFRCDPISEHNRLYWYRQTLGQGPEFLTYFQNEAQLEKSRLLSDRFSAERPKGSFSTLEIQRTEQGDSAMYLCASSPRTGVGSGELFFGEGSRLTVL.

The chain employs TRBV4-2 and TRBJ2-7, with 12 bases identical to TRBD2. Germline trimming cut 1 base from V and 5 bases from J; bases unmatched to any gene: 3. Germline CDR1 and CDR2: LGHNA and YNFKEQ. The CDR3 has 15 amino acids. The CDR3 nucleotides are TGTGCCAGCAGCCAAGCACTAGCGGGAGGACACGAGCAGTACTTC. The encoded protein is CASSQALAGGHEQYF.